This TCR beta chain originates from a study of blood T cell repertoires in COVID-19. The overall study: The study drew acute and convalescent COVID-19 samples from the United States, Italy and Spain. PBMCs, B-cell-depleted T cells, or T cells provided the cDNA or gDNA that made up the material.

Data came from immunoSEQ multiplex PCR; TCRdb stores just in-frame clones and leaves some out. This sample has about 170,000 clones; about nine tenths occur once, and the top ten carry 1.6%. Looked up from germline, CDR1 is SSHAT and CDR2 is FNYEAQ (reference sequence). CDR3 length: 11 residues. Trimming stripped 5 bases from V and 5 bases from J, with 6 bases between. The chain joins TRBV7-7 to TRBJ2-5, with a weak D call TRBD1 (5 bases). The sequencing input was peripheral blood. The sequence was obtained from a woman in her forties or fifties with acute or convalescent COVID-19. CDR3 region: CASSPGETQYF. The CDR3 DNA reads TGTGCCAGCAGCCCAGGGGAGACCCAGTACTTC.